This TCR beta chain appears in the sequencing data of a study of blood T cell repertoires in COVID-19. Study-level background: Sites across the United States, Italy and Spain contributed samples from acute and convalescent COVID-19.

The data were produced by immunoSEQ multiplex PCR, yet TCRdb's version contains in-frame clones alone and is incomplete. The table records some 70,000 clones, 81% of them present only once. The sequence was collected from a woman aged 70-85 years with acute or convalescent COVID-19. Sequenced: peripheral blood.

Written as DNA, the CDR3 is TGTGCAAGTTGCCCCGGGGGAAGTTTCTCCTACAATGAGCAGTTCTTC. It is translated as CASCPGGSFSYNEQFF. The chain couples TRBV12-2 to TRBJ2-1; the table's D gene call, TRBD2, was not cross checked with the DNA. TRBV12-2 is designated a pseudogene. The CDR3 totals 16 residues.